A single sample gave rise to the 27 T cell receptor beta chains below, sequenced in a study of T cell repertoires in cytomegalovirus infection (dated by TCRdb to between 2017 and 2020). The instrument given in TCRdb is Illumina HiSeq 1500. TCRdb reprocessed the public reads (quality trimming at Q25 with fastp, clone calling with MiXCR) and kept in-frame beta chains. Entries that share a CDR3 protein sequence are merged under the most common genes and DNA. For this sample the table gives 200,000 to 300,000 distinct CDR3 sequences, of which roughly 9% were detected only once. Of the sample, about 16% is held by the ten largest clones. The specimen sequenced was PBMCs. These receptors were collected from a human donor in good health (CMV status not recorded). Some clones in this sample may be carry-over from other donors' samples.

As regards this clonotype: This could be a read error, since a much larger clone is one nucleotide away. V gene TRBV27 combines with J gene TRBJ2-7; 7 positions agree with TRBD2. The germline V gene encodes CDR1 MNHEY and CDR2 SMNVEV (reference sequence). The CDR3 has 17 amino acids. V lost 6 bases, J lost 3 bases, and 17 bases stayed unmatched. CDR3 amino acids: CASSINQLSGTGYEQYF. CDR3 in DNA: TGTGCCAGCAGCATAAACCAACTGAGCGGGACCGGCTACGAGCAGTACTTC.

This clonotype occurred many times. This chain connects TRBV6-2 or TRBV6-3 to TRBJ2-6; tentative D call: TRBD1 (6 bases). The CDR3 runs 15 residues. The ends were cut back, 6 bases at V and 4 bases at J, with 13 bases in the middle. Per germline, CDR1 MNHEY and CDR2 SVGEGT. CDR3 DNA sequence: TGTGCCAGCAGGGAACAGGGAGCCGGGGCCAACGTCCTGACTTTC. Translated, it gives CASREQGAGANVLTF.

Only a few counts were recorded for this clonotype. This chain uses TRBV5-1 with TRBJ2-5, with TRBD1 matching over 9 bases. Germline V CDR1 and CDR2: SGHRS, YFSETQ. The CDR3 spans 15 residues. Trimming cost V 3 bases and J 2 bases; bases outside gene matches: 5. The CDR3 sequence: CASSSGQGIQETQYF. DNA for the CDR3: TGCGCCAGCAGCTCTGGACAGGGGATACAAGAGACCCAGTACTTC. Supplemented by reference TRBV5-1 and TRBJ2-5, the full variable domain reads KAGVTQTPRYLIKTRGQQVTLSCSPISGHRSVSWYQQTPGQGLQFLFEYFSETQRNKGNFPGRFSGRQFSNSRSEMNVSTLELGDSALYLCASSSGQGIQETQYFGPGTRLLVL.

At least ten counts were recorded for this clonotype. CDR3 loop: CASRPPGQVAEEDGYTF. Written as DNA, the CDR3 is TGTGCCAGCAGACCCCCGGGACAGGTCGCAGAAGAGGATGGCTACACCTTC. V and J are TRBV6-2 or TRBV6-3 and TRBJ1-2; 8 bases agree with TRBD1. Trimming removed 6 bases from V and 6 bases from J; junction bases left unmatched: 18. The CDR3 consists of 17 residues. CDR1 is MNHEY and CDR2 is SVGEGT in the germline V gene.

This clonotype was detected many times. The chain combines TRBV7-2 with TRBJ1-2; no clear D gene. Between the trimmed V and J ends, which lost 5 bases and 10 bases, there was a span of 14 bases. There are 12 residues in the CDR3. Per the germline V gene, CDR1 is SGHTA and CDR2 is FQGNSA. CDR3 sequence reads: CASSKPGFPYTF. The CDR3 region has the DNA TGTGCCAGCAGCAAACCGGGCTTCCCCTACACCTTC.

This clonotype was recorded at least ten times. The rearrangement uses TRBV7-2 and TRBJ2-7, with 10 bases matching TRBD2. From germline, CDR1 is SGHTA and CDR2 FQGNSA. The CDR3 is 16 amino acids. V was clipped by 0 bases and J by 1 base; unmatched bases: 3. DNA of the CDR3: TGTGCCAGCAGCTTAGCGGGACTAGCGCTGTCCTACGAGCAGTACTTC. Translating gives CASSLAGLALSYEQYF.

Many counts were recorded for this clonotype. V gene TRBV19 combines with J gene TRBJ2-5, with a possible D match to TRBD1 (6 bases). This CDR3 contains 15 residues. The ends were cut back, 3 bases at V and 2 bases at J, with 13 bases in the middle. Germline CDR1 LNHDA, CDR2 SQIVND (reference sequence). This chain's CDR3 is CASSIRLGQQETQYF. In nucleotides, the CDR3 is TGTGCCAGTAGTATCAGATTAGGACAGCAAGAGACCCAGTACTTC.

There are many counts of this clonotype. The chain couples TRBV29-1 to TRBJ2-7; the D is unclear. The CDR3 length is 13 residues. V dropped 6 bases and J dropped 3 bases, with 15 bases sitting between them. Germline V gene sequence: CDR1 SQVTM, CDR2 ANQGSEA. This CDR3 reads CSVGRATNYEQYF. The DNA of the CDR3 is TGCAGCGTGGGTCGGGCCACGAACTACGAGCAGTACTTC.

This clonotype was seen only a few times. The chain links TRBV7-9 to TRBJ1-1; the D gene is possibly TRBD1 (6 bases). Germline-derived CDR1 and CDR2 are SEHNR and FQNEAQ (reference sequence). V was trimmed by 6 bases and J by 7 bases, leaving 27 bases between them. The CDR3 length is 17 residues. CDR3 nucleotide sequence: TGTGCCAGCAGGGGGGCCGGGACGGTACCTTTCGGGGGTGAAGCTTTCTTT. It yields the protein CASRGAGTVPFGGEAFF.

This clonotype was recorded at least ten times. This sequence joins TRBV7-8 and TRBJ1-5; perhaps TRBD1 as D (6 bases). CDR1 is SGHVS and CDR2 is FQNEAQ in the germline V gene. V gave up 5 bases and J gave up 7 bases, with 18 bases separating them. This CDR3 contains 15 residues. In DNA form, the CDR3 reads TGTGCCAGCAGCGCCATACTACAGGGAGGGCAGCCCCAGCATTTT. Its translation is CASSAILQGGQPQHF.

This clonotype occurred a few times. The V call is TRBV7-8, the J call TRBJ1-6, with 8 bases that match TRBD1. V was clipped by 6 bases and J by 8 bases; unmatched bases: 6. This CDR3 is 14 amino acids long. Germline V lookup: CDR1 SGHVS, CDR2 FQNEAQ. CDR3 DNA: TGTGCCAGCAGACCAACAGGGGGGGATTCACCCCTCCACTTT. This codes for CASRPTGGDSPLHF.

This clonotype was detected ten times or more. This rearrangement joins TRBV7-3 to TRBJ2-7, with 8 bases matching TRBD1. Per germline, CDR1 SGHTA and CDR2 FQGTGA. Trimming cost V 1 base and J 6 bases; bases outside gene matches: 2. This CDR3 is built from 13 residues. The CDR3 is CASSLITGGEQYF. The DNA of the CDR3 is TGTGCCAGCAGCTTAATTACAGGGGGCGAGCAGTACTTC.

The chain has TRBV9 and TRBJ2-3, with D possibly being TRBD2 (6 bases). This CDR3 comprises 16 residues. V was trimmed by 0 bases and J by 1 base, leaving 12 bases between them. Germline loops: CDR1 SGDLS, CDR2 YYNGEE. CDR3 loop: CASSVGLAIRTDTQYF. The DNA for the CDR3 is TGTGCCAGCAGCGTAGGGCTAGCGATCCGCACAGATACGCAGTATTTT.

The rearrangement links TRBV30 to TRBJ1-2; D call uncertain. The V and J ends lost 3 bases and 4 bases respectively, with 9 bases between them. CDR3 length: 12 residues. CDR1 GTSNPN and CDR2 SVGIG come from the germline V gene (reference sequence). CDR3 amino acids: CAWSARRYGYTF. In DNA, the CDR3 is TGTGCCTGGAGCGCCCGTCGCTATGGCTACACCTTC.

The rearrangement uses TRBV2 and TRBJ2-7, with TRBD2 matching 10 bases. The CDR3 spans 16 residues. V shed 7 bases, J shed 0 bases, and the junction held 9 bases outside the gene matches. CDR1 and CDR2 (germline): SNHLY, FYNNEI. The CDR3 is CASTYSPSGSSYEQYF. The CDR3 DNA follows: TGTGCCAGCACGTATTCCCCTAGCGGGAGCTCCTACGAGCAGTACTTC.

The rearrangement uses TRBV20-1 and TRBJ1-6; no reliable D call. Germline CDR1 reads DFQATT; CDR2 reads SNEGSKA (reference sequence). This CDR3 is 13 amino acids long. V lost 4 bases to trimming and J lost 6 bases, with 10 bases between them. The CDR3 bases are TGCAGTGCTACCGGGTCCGTTAATTCACCCCTCCACTTT. Encoded protein: CSATGSVNSPLHF.

This clonotype was detected many times. The chain carries TRBV7-2 and TRBJ2-7; D is perhaps TRBD1 (5 bases). Trimming pared 1 base from V and 6 bases from J, leaving 10 bases between. Per germline, CDR1 SGHTA and CDR2 FQGNSA. The CDR3 sequence is 13 residues long. The CDR3 coding sequence is TGTGCCAGCAGCTTAGACAGGCTGGGCGAGCAGTACTTC. It is translated as CASSLDRLGEQYF.

This clonotype was seen repeatedly, ten times or more. The V call is TRBV7-2, the J call TRBJ1-5, with TRBD1 as a possible D gene (5 bases). This CDR3 has 15 residues. V lost 5 bases and J 5 bases, leaving 16 bases between the germline ends. Germline CDR1 SGHTA, CDR2 FQGNSA. CDR3 region: CASSLGGRDDQPQHF. The CDR3 nucleotides are TGTGCCAGCAGCCTTGGGGGGAGGGACGATCAGCCCCAGCATTTT.

This clonotype has at least ten counts. The chain is built from TRBV7-2 and TRBJ2-5, with D perhaps TRBD1 (5 bases). CDR1 is SGHTA, CDR2 FQGNSA, per germline. CDR3 length: 16 amino acids. The V gene lost 3 bases and the J gene lost 2 bases, with 16 bases spanning the gap. In nucleotides, the CDR3 is TGTGCCAGCAGCTTTACAGGTCTAAGGGCACAAGAGACCCAGTACTTC. Translated: CASSFTGLRAQETQYF.

In its sample, this clonotype was seen many times. The chain couples TRBV19 to TRBJ1-3; D not resolved. V gave up 5 bases and J gave up 7 bases, with 9 bases separating them. CDR3 length: 12 residues. CDR1 and CDR2 (germline): LNHDA, SQIVND (reference sequence). CDR3 amino acids: CASSRTDNTIYF. For the CDR3, the DNA is TGTGCCAGTAGTCGAACAGACAACACCATATATTTT.

There are many counts of this clonotype. The chain couples TRBV12-5 to TRBJ2-1, with 8 positions matching TRBD2. V dropped 5 bases and J dropped 8; count of bases not matched to a gene: 11. Looked up from germline, CDR1 is LGHNT and CDR2 is FRNRAP. CDR3 length: 15 amino acids. The CDR3 nucleotides read TGTGCTAGTGGTCTTCAAGGCGGGGGGCTCGATGAGCAGTTCTTC. Translating gives CASGLQGGGLDEQFF. Filled out from reference TRBV12-5 and TRBJ2-1, the complete variable domain reads DARVTQTPRHKVTEMGQEVTMRCQPILGHNTVFWYRQTMMQGLELLAYFRNRAPLDDSGMPKDRFSAEMPDATLATLKIQPSEPRDSAVYFCASGLQGGGLDEQFFGPGTRLTVL.

V usage is TRBV11-2 and J usage is TRBJ1-2; the match to TRBD1 covers 10 bases. CDR1 SGHAT and CDR2 FQNNGV come from the germline V gene. The CDR3 is 16 residues long. The ends lost 5 bases at V and 0 bases at J; junction bases unmatched: 6. This chain's CDR3 is CASSPTGGRTNYGYTF. CDR3 DNA sequence: TGTGCCAGCAGCCCGACAGGGGGCCGAACTAACTATGGCTACACCTTC.

This chain uses TRBV6-2 or TRBV6-3 with TRBJ1-5; D ambiguous. Trimming stripped 6 bases from V and 7 bases from J, with 10 bases between. CDR1 is MNHEY, CDR2 SVGEGT, per germline. This CDR3 has 12 amino acids. The CDR3 loop is CASSPILQPQHF. The CDR3 nucleotides read TGTGCCAGCAGCCCCATTTTGCAGCCCCAGCATTTT.

The chain links TRBV20-1 to TRBJ2-3; TRBD2 matches at 10 bases. V lost 1 base to trimming and J lost 3 bases; unmatched junction nucleotides: 4. CDR3 length: 15 residues. Germline loops: CDR1 DFQATT, CDR2 SNEGSKA (reference sequence). This chain's CDR3 is CSARGAGGRTDTQYF. Here the CDR3 DNA reads TGCAGTGCTAGAGGAGCGGGGGGGAGGACAGATACGCAGTATTTT.

The V and J genes are TRBV5-1 and TRBJ2-2; 9 bases align to TRBD1. The CDR3 consists of 15 residues. Looked up from germline, CDR1 is SGHRS and CDR2 is YFSETQ. The junction had 7 bases not matched to a gene; V was cut back by 3 bases and J by 7 bases. The CDR3 coding sequence is TGCGCCAGCAGCTGGGGACAGGGAAGGAACGGGGAGCTGTTTTTT. It encodes CASSWGQGRNGELFF. Full variable domain (remainder filled in from reference TRBV5-1 and TRBJ2-2): KAGVTQTPRYLIKTRGQQVTLSCSPISGHRSVSWYQQTPGQGLQFLFEYFSETQRNKGNFPGRFSGRQFSNSRSEMNVSTLELGDSALYLCASSWGQGRNGELFFGEGSRLTVL.

In this sample, this clonotype turned up many times. One end of the junction is discordant with germline, which a read error may explain. Here the CDR3 reads CASSFGAGSYNEQFF. CDR3 bases: TGTGCTAGCAGCTTTGGGGCGGGATCCTACAATGAGCAGTTCTTC. The J gene is TRBJ2-1, the V gene TRBV7-7; maybe TRBD2 (6 bases). Germline values: CDR1 SSHAT, CDR2 FNYEAQ (reference sequence). The CDR3 loop spans 15 amino acids.

There are many counts of this clonotype. V is TRBV7-2 and J is TRBJ2-7; D gene ambiguous. Germline V gene data show CDR1 as SGHTA and CDR2 as FQGNSA. V was pared by 3 bases and J by 4 bases, with 10 bases between. The CDR3 contains 13 residues. The CDR3 nucleotides are TGTGCCAGCAGCTTCGGCAAGGCGTACGAGCAGTACTTC. It translates to CASSFGKAYEQYF.